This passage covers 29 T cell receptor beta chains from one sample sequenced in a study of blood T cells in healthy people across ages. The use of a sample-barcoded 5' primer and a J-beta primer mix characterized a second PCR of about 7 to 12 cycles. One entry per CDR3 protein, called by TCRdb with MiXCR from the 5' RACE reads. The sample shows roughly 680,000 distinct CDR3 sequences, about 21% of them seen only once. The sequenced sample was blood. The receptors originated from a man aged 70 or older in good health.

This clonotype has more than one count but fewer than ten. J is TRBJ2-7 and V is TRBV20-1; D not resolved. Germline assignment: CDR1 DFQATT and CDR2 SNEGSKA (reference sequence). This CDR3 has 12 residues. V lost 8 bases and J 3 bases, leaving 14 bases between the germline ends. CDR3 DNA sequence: TGCAGTCAGTCAGGACCCCTCTACGAGCAGTACTTC. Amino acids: CSQSGPLYEQYF.

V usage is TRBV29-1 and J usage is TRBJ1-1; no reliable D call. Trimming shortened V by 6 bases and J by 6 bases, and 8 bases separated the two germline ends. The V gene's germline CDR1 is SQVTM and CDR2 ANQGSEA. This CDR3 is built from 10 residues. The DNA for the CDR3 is TGCAGCGTATCTGAGCCTGAAGCTTTCTTT. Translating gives CSVSEPEAFF.

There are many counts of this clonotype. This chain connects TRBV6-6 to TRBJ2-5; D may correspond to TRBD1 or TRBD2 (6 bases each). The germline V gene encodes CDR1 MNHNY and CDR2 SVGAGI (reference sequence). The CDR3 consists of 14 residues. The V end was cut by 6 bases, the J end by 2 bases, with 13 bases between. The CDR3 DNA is TGTGCCAGCAGGGCTGCGGGACATCAAGAGACCCAGTACTTC. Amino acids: CASRAAGHQETQYF.

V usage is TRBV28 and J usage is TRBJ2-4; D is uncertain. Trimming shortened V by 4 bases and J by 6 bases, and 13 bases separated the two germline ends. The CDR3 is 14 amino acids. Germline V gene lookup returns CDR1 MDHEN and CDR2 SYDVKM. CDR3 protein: CASSSPSTINIQYF. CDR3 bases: TGTGCCAGCAGTTCCCCCTCCACTATAAACATTCAGTACTTC.

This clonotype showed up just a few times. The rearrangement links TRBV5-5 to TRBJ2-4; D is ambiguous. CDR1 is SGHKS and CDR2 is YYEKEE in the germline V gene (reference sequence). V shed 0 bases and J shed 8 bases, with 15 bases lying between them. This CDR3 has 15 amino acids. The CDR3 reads CASSLEQLGLDIQYF. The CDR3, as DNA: TGTGCCAGCAGCTTGGAACAGCTAGGGTTGGACATTCAGTACTTC.

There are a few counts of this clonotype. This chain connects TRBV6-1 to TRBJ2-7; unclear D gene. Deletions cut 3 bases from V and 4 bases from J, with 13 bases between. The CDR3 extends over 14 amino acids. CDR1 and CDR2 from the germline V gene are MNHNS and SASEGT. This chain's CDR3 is CASSDRGIGYEQYF. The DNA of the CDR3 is TGTGCCAGCAGTGATCGCGGAATCGGGTACGAGCAGTACTTC.

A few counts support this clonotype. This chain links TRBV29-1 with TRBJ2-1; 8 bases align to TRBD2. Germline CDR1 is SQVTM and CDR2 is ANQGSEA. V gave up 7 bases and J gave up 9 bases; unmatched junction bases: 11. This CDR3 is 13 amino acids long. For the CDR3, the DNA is TGCAGCGGCAGCGATAGCGGGAAGGTTGAGCAGTTCTTC. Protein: CSGSDSGKVEQFF.

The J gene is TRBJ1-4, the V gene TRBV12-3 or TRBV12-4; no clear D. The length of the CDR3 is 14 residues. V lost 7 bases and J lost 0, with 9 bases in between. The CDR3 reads CASTGGTTNEKLFF. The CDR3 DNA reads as TGTGCCAGCACCGGAGGGACAACTAATGAAAAACTGTTTTTT.

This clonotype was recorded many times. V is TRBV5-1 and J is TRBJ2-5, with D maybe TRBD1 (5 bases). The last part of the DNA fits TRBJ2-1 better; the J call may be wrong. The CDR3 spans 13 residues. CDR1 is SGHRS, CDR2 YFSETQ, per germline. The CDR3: CASSSRAGNEQFF. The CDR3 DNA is TGCGCCAGCAGCTCCCGGGCAGGGAATGAGCAGTTCTTC.

The CDR3 DNA reads TGTGCCAGCAGCTTGGGGTTTACGGGAGGGGTCGACGAGCAGTACTTC. The encoded protein is CASSLGFTGGVDEQYF. V and J are TRBV5-5 and TRBJ2-7; TRBD2 matches 8 bases. This CDR3 spans 16 amino acids. Germline-derived CDR1 and CDR2 are SGHKS and YYEKEE (reference sequence). V lost 0 bases and J lost 5; bases outside the gene matches: 10.

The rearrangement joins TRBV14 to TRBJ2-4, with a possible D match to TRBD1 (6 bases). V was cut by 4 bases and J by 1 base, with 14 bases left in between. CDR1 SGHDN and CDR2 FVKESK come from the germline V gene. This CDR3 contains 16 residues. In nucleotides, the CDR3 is TGTGCCAGCAGCCTAGAGGGGGAGATTGCCAAAAACATTCAGTACTTC. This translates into CASSLEGEIAKNIQYF. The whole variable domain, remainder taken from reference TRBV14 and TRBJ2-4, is EAGVTQFPSHSVIEKGQTVTLRCDPISGHDNLYWYRRVMGKEIKFLLHFVKESKQDESGMPNNRFLAERTGGTYSTLKVQPAELEDSGVYFCASSLEGEIAKNIQYFGAGTRLSVL.

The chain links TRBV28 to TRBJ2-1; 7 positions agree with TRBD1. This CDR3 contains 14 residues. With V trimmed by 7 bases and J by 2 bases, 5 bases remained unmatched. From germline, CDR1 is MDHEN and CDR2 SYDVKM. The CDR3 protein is CASTGQTTYNEQFF. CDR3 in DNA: TGTGCCAGCACGGGACAGACGACCTACAATGAGCAGTTCTTC.

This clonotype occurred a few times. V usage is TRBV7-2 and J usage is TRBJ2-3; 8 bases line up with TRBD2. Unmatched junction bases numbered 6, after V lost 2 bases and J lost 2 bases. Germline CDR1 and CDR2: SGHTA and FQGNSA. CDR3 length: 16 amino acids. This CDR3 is CASSLRTGGATDTQYF. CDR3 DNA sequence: TGTGCCAGCAGCTTACGAACGGGAGGGGCCACAGATACGCAGTATTTT.

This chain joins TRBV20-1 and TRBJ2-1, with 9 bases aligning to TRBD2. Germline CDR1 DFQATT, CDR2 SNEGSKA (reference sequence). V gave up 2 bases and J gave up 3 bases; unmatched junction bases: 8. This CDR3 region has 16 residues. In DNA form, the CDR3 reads TGCAGTGCTAGATTCCTAGCGGGAAAAAACTACAATGAGCAGTTCTTC. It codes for CSARFLAGKNYNEQFF.

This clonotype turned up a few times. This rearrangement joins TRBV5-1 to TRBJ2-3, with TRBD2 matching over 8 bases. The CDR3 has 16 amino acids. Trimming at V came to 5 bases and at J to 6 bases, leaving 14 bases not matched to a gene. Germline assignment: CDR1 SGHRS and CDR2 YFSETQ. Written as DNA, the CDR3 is TGCGCCAGCAGTATCGGACCGGGAGGGTCAGGGGATACGCAGTATTTT. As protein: CASSIGPGGSGDTQYF.

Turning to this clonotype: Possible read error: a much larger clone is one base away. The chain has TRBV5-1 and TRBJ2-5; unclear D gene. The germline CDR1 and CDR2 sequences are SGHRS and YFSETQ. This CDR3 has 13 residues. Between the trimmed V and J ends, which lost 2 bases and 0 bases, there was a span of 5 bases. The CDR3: CASSFDNQETQYF. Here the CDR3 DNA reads TGCGCCAGCAGCTTCGACAACCAAGAGACCCAGTACTTC.

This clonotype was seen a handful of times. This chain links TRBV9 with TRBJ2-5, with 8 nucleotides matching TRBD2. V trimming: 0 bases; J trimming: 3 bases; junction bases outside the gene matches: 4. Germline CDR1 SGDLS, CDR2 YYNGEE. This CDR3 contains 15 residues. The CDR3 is CASSVGPREEETQYF. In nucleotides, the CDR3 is TGTGCCAGCAGCGTAGGTCCGCGGGAGGAAGAGACCCAGTACTTC. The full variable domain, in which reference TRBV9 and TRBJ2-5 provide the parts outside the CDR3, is DSGVTQTPKHLITATGQRVTLRCSPRSGDLSVYWYQQSLDQGLQFLIQYYNGEERAKGNILERFSAQQFPDLHSELNLSSLELGDSALYFCASSVGPREEETQYFGPGTRLLVL.

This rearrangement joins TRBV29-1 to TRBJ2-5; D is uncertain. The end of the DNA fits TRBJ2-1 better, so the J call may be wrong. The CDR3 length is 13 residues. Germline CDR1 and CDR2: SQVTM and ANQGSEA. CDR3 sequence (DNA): TGCAGCGTTGAGAGACAATCCGGCAATGAGCAGTTCTTC. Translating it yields CSVERQSGNEQFF.

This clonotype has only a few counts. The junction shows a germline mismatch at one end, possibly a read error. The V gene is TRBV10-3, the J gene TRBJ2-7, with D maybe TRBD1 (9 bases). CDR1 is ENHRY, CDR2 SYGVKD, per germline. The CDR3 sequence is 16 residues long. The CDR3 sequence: CTISESTGGTGREQYF. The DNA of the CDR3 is TGCACCATCAGTGAGTCGACGGGAGGGACAGGGCGCGAGCAGTACTTC.

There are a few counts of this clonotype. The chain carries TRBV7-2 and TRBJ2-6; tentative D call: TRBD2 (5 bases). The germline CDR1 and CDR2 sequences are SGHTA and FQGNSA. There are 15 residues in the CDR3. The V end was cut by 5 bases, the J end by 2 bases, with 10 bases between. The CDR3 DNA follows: TGTGCCAGCAGCGTGAGGGTAGCTGGGGCCAACGTCCTGACTTTC. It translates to CASSVRVAGANVLTF.

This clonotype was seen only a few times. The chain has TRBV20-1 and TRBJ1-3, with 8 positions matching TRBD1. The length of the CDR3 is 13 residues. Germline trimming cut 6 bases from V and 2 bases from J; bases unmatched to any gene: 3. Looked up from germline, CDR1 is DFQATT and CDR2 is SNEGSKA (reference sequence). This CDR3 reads CSAPDRAGNTIYF. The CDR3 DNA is TGCAGTGCCCCGGACAGGGCTGGAAACACCATATATTTT.

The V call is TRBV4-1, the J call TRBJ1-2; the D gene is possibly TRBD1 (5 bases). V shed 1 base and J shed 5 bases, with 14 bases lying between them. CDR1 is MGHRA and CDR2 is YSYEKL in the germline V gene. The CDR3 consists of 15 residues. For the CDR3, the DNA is TGCGCCAGCAGCCAAGCGGAGGTAGAGGGGTATGGCTACACCTTC. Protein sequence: CASSQAEVEGYGYTF.

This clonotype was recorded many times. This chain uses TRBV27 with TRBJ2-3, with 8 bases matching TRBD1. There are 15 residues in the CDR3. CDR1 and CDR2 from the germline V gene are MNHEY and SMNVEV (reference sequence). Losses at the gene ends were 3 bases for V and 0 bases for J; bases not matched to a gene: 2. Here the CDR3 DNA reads TGTGCCAGCAGTTTTCGGACAGGGAGCACAGATACGCAGTATTTT. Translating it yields CASSFRTGSTDTQYF.

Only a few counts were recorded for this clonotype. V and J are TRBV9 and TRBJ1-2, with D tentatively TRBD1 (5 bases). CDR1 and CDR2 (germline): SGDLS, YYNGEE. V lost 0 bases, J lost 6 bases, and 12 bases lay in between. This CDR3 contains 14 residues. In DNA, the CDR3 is TGTGCCAGCAGCGTAGACGAGGGGAGTAATGGCTACACCTTC. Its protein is CASSVDEGSNGYTF.

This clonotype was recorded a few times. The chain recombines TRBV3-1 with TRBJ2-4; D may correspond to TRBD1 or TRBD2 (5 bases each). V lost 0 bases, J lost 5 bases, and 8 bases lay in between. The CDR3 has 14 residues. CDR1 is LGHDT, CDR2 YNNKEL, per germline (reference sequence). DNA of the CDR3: TGTGCCAGCAGCCAAGAGGGGGTCGAAAACATTCAGTACTTC. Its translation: CASSQEGVENIQYF.

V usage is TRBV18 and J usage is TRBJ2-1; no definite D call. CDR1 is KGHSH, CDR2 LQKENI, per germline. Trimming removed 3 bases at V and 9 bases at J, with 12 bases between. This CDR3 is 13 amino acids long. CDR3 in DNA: TGTGCCAGCTCACCGACCCGCTCGGGTGAGCAGTTCTTC. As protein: CASSPTRSGEQFF.

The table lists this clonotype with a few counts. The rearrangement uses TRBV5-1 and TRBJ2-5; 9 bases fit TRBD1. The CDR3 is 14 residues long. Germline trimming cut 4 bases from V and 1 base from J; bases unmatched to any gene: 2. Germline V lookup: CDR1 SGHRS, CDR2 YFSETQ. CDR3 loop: CASSMTGGQETQYF. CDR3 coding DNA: TGCGCCAGCAGCATGACAGGGGGCCAAGAGACCCAGTACTTC.

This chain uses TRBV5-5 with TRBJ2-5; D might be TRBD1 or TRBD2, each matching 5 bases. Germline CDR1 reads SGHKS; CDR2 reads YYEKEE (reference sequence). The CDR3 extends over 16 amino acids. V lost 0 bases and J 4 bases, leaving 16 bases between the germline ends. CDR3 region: CASSLVGQGDGETQYF. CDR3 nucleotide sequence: TGTGCCAGCAGCTTGGTCGGTCAGGGAGATGGAGAGACCCAGTACTTC.

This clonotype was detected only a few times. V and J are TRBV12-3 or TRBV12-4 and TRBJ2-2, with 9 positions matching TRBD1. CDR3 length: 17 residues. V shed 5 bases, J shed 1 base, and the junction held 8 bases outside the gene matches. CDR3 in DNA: TGTGCCAGCAGTCCCCATCCGGGACAGGGGAACACCGGGGAGCTGTTTTTT. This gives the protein CASSPHPGQGNTGELFF.